Below are 16 T cell receptor beta chains sequenced from a single sample in a study of cytomegalovirus exposure and HLA in healthy donors. Both 60 Vbeta primers and 13 Jbeta primers went into the PCR. Generated by immunoSEQ multiplex PCR, the TCRdb table keeps only in-frame clones and is missing some. This table lists under 200,000 clones. The sequenced sample was PBMCs. The receptors were sampled from a woman between 18 and 29 years old in good health and CMV-seropositive.

CDR3 loop: CATSPQNTVNYGYTF. The CDR3 DNA sequence: TGTGCCACCAGCCCCCAAAACACAGTCAACTATGGCTACACCTTC. The chain combines TRBV15 with TRBJ1-2, with unresolved D. Germline V gene data show CDR1 as LNHNV and CDR2 as YYDKDF (reference sequence). V was pared by 5 bases and J by 2 bases, with 15 bases between. This CDR3 is 15 amino acids long.

The chain couples TRBV7-9 to TRBJ1-2; D gene ambiguous. CDR1 SEHNR and CDR2 FQNEAQ come from the germline V gene (reference sequence). With 1 base removed from V and 4 bases from J, the gap between germline ends came to 16 bases. The CDR3 loop spans 16 amino acids. The DNA for the CDR3 is TGTGCCAGCAGCTTAGTTGAGACGGAGTTCTTCTATGGCTACACCTTC. It encodes CASSLVETEFFYGYTF. Together with reference TRBV7-9 and TRBJ1-2, the CDR3 gives the full variable domain: DTGVSQNPRHKITKRGQNVTFRCDPISEHNRLYWYRQTLGQGPEFLTYFQNEAQLEKSRLLSDRFSAERPKGSFSTLEIQRTEQGDSAMYLCASSLVETEFFYGYTFGSGTRLTVV.

The rearrangement joins TRBV30 to TRBJ2-1, with a tentative D call TRBD2 (6 bases). The CDR3 spans 13 residues. V dropped 0 bases and J dropped 13 bases, with 16 bases sitting between them. The germline V gene has CDR1 GTSNPN and CDR2 SVGIG (reference sequence). Here the CDR3 DNA reads TGTGCCTGGAGTGTTATAGCGGCAGCTATTCAGTTCTTC. The encoded protein is CAWSVIAAAIQFF.

The chain links TRBV25-1 to TRBJ1-2; D is perhaps TRBD1 (5 bases). The CDR3 consists of 11 residues. Trimming stripped 6 bases from V and 4 bases from J, with 6 bases between. Germline CDR1 is MGHDK and CDR2 is SYGVNS. The CDR3 DNA is TGTGCCAGCAGGGACATCTATGGCTACACCTTC. Translated, it gives CASRDIYGYTF.

This rearrangement joins TRBV4-3 to TRBJ1-3, with D possibly being TRBD1 (6 bases). CDR3 length: 15 amino acids. The germline gives CDR1 LGHNA, CDR2 YSLEER. With 4 bases removed from V and 1 base from J, the gap between germline ends came to 11 bases. The CDR3 coding sequence is TGCGCCAGCAGCCGAACACAGGGTTCTGGAAACACCATATATTTT. It translates to CASSRTQGSGNTIYF.

J is TRBJ2-2 and V is TRBV27; 10 bases line up with TRBD2. CDR3 length: 20 amino acids. The germline CDR1 and CDR2 sequences are MNHEY and SMNVEV (reference sequence). The trim removed 1 base at V and 3 bases at J, leaving 14 bases unmatched. The CDR3 bases are TGTGCCAGCAGTTTATTGGGTAGCGGGAGGATGGTTACGGACACCGGGGAGCTGTTTTTT. Protein: CASSLLGSGRMVTDTGELFF.

The chain links TRBV10-3 to TRBJ2-6; 9 bases align to TRBD1. There are 18 residues in the CDR3. V lost 5 bases and J lost 1; bases outside the gene matches: 9. Germline CDR1 ENHRY, CDR2 SYGVKD. The CDR3 sequence is CAISKDRGLTSGANVLTF. The CDR3 DNA is TGTGCCATCAGTAAGGACAGGGGACTTACATCTGGGGCCAACGTCCTGACTTTC.

The rearrangement joins TRBV7-2 to TRBJ2-7; a possible D gene is TRBD2 (5 bases). The CDR3 runs 11 residues. Germline V gene lookup returns CDR1 SGHTA and CDR2 FQGNSA. V was trimmed by 3 bases and J by 9 bases, leaving 9 bases between them. CDR3 sequence reads: CASSFGRGQYF. DNA of the CDR3: TGTGCCAGCAGCTTCGGACGGGGGCAGTACTTC.

The chain is built from TRBV5-1 and TRBJ2-3, with D maybe TRBD2 (6 bases). Trimming took off 4 bases at V and 2 bases at J, with 14 bases between the two ends. The CDR3 runs 15 residues. CDR1 is SGHRS, CDR2 YFSETQ, per germline. CDR3 DNA: TGCGCCAGCAGCCCCCCTAGCGACCACACAGATACGCAGTATTTT. It codes for CASSPPSDHTDTQYF.

The chain employs TRBV6-1 and TRBJ2-5, with D maybe TRBD1 (6 bases). The V gene lost 6 bases and the J gene lost 5 bases, with 16 bases spanning the gap. Germline lookup yields CDR1 MNHNS and CDR2 SASEGT. This CDR3 has 14 amino acids. CDR3 in amino acids: CASRVDSSGETQYF. As DNA, the CDR3 is TGTGCCAGCAGGGTGGACAGTTCGGGGGAGACCCAGTACTTC.

This chain links TRBV10-3 with TRBJ2-3, with 10 bases identical to TRBD2. V lost 3 bases, J lost 5 bases, and 14 bases stayed unmatched. Germline assignment: CDR1 ENHRY and CDR2 SYGVKD. This CDR3 has 18 amino acids. The DNA for the CDR3 is TGTGCCATCAGTGATCCCGGACTAGCGGCCCTTACCGAAGATACGCAGTATTTT. Its translation: CAISDPGLAALTEDTQYF.

CDR3 DNA sequence: TGTGCCAGCAGCTGGGGACAGGATCCCCAAGAGACCCAGTACTTC. This encodes CASSWGQDPQETQYF. The chain employs TRBV13 and TRBJ2-5, with 8 bases identical to TRBD1. CDR3 length equals 15 residues. Trimming at V came to 4 bases and at J to 1 base, leaving 5 bases not matched to a gene. Germline CDR1 and CDR2: PRHDT and FYEKMQ (reference sequence).

This CDR3 is CASSSETSGRRYEQYF. In DNA form, the CDR3 reads TGTGCCAGCAGCTCAGAGACTAGCGGGAGGAGATACGAGCAGTACTTC. The chain links TRBV7-9 to TRBJ2-7; 13 bases match TRBD2. In germline, CDR1 is SEHNR, CDR2 FQNEAQ (reference sequence). The V gene end was trimmed by 4 bases and the J gene end by 4 bases; junction bases not matched to a gene: 7. CDR3 length equals 16 residues. The full variable domain, completed using reference TRBV7-9 and TRBJ2-7, is DTGVSQNPRHKITKRGQNVTFRCDPISEHNRLYWYRQTLGQGPEFLTYFQNEAQLEKSRLLSDRFSAERPKGSFSTLEIQRTEQGDSAMYLCASSSETSGRRYEQYFGPGTRLTVT.

The rearrangement links TRBV4-3 to TRBJ2-7; D might be TRBD2 (6 bases). Germline lookup yields CDR1 LGHNA and CDR2 YSLEER. The V and J ends lost 1 base and 7 bases respectively, with 20 bases between them. The CDR3 runs to 16 residues. The CDR3 region has the DNA TGCGCCAGCAGCCAAGGAGGAGGGCGTGTTCCGACTGAGCAGTACTTC. Translating it yields CASSQGGGRVPTEQYF.

The V and J genes are TRBV6-5 and TRBJ2-2; no clear D gene. Germline V gene lookup returns CDR1 MNHEY and CDR2 SVGAGI. This CDR3 has 16 amino acids. Trimming stripped 0 bases from V and 5 bases from J, with 13 bases between. CDR3 bases: TGTGCCAGCAGTTACTCGCTTTTTCAGGCAACCGGGGAGCTGTTTTTT. The encoded protein is CASSYSLFQATGELFF.

The chain combines TRBV4-3 with TRBJ1-2, with TRBD1 matching 8 bases. The CDR3 is 16 residues long. The V and J ends lost 3 bases and 1 base, in that order; junction bases with no gene match: 7. The germline gives CDR1 LGHNA, CDR2 YSLEER. The CDR3 loop is CASSHAGQGLNYGYTF. For the CDR3, the DNA is TGCGCCAGCAGCCACGCAGGACAGGGCCTTAACTATGGCTACACCTTC.